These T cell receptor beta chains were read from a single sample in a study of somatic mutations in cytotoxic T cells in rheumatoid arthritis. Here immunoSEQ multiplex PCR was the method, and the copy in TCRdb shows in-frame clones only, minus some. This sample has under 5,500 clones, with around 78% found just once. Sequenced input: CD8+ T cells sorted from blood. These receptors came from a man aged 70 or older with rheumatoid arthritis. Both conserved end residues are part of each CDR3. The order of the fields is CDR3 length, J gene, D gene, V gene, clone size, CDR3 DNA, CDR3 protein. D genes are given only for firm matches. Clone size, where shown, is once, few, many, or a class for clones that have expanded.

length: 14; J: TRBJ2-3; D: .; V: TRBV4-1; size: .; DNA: TGCGCCAGCAGCCAAGTTGAGCACACAGATACGCAGTATTTT; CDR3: CASSQVEHTDTQYF
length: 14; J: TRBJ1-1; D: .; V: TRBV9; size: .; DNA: TGTGCCAGCAGCTCATCGGACCTCGGAGGGAGAGCTTTCTTT; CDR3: CASSSSDLGGRAFF
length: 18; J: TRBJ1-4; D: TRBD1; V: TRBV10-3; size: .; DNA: TGTGCCATCAGTGAGATGCGGGGACAGGGGTTCACTAATGAAAAACTGTTTTTT; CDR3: CAISEMRGQGFTNEKLFF
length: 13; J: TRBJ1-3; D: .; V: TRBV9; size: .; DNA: TGTGCCAGCAGCCGACTCGGGGGGAACACCATATATTTT; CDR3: CASSRLGGNTIYF
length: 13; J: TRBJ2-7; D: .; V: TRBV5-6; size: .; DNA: TGTGCCAGCAGCTCCGACTTAACCTACGAGCAGTACTTC; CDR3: CASSSDLTYEQYF
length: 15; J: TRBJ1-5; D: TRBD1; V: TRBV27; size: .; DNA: TGTGCCAGCAGTTCAGGGACAGAAACCAATCAGCCCCAGCATTTT; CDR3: CASSSGTETNQPQHF
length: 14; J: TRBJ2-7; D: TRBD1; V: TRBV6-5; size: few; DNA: TGTGCCAGCAGTGGCCGGGACAGGCCCTACGAGCAGTACTTC; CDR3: CASSGRDRPYEQYF
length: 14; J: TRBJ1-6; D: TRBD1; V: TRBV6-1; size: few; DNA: TGTGCCAGCAGACCGGACAGGTTCAATTCACCCCTCCACTTT; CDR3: CASRPDRFNSPLHF
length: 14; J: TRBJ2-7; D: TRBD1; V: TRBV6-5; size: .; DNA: TGTGCCAGCACCCCCGACAGGGCCGCCTACGAGCAGTACTTC; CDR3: CASTPDRAAYEQYF
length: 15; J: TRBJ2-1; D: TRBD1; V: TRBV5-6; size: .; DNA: TGTGCCAGCAGCTTCGGGACAGGGACATTGGATGAGCAGTTCTTC; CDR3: CASSFGTGTLDEQFF
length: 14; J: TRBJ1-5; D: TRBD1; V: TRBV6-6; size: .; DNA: TGTGCCAGCAGTGACGACAGGGGATGGCAGCCCCAGCATTTT; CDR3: CASSDDRGWQPQHF
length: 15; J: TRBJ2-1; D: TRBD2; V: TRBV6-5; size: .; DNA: TGTGCCAGCAGTTACTACGTGGGGAGGGGCAATGAGCAGTTCTTC; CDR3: CASSYYVGRGNEQFF
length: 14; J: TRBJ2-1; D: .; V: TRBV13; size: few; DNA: TGTGCCAGCAGCGGGGGGATAAAAGACAATGAGCAGTTCTTC; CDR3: CASSGGIKDNEQFF
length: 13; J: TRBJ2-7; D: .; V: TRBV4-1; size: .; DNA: TGCGCCAGCAGCCCCGGTCTCGCAGGGAAAGCGTACTTC; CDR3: CASSPGLAGKAYF
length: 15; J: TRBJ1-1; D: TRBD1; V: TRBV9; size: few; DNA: TGTGCCAGCAGCGTAGGGACAGGGGCGAACACTGAAGCTTTCTTT; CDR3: CASSVGTGANTEAFF
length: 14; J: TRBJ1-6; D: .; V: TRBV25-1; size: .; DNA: TGTGCCAGCAGTGAATCCGGAAGAGGTTCACCCCTCCACTTT; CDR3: CASSESGRGSPLHF
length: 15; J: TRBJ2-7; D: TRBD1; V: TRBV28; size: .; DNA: TGTGCCAGCAGTTCCCAGACAGGGGCCTCCTACGAGCAGTACTTC; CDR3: CASSSQTGASYEQYF
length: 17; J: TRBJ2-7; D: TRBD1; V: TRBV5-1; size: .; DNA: TGCGCCAGCAGCTTACGGACGGACAGGGAACTCCCCTACGAGCAGTACTTC; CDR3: CASSLRTDRELPYEQYF
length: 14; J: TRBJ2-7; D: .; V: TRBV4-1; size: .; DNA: TGCGCCAGCAGCCAAGAGGGACTTTACTACGAGCAGTACTTC; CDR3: CASSQEGLYYEQYF
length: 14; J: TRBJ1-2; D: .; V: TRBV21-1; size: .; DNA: TGTGCCAGCAGCCGCACAGGGGAGGTGGATGGCTACACCTTC; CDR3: CASSRTGEVDGYTF
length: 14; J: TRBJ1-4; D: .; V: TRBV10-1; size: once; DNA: TGCGCCAGCAGTGAAACGACAGCAAACGAAAAACTGTTTTTT; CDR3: CASSETTANEKLFF
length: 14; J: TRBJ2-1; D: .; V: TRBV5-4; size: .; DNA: TGTGCCAGCAGCGCCGGGGTAGTCTACAATGAGCAGTTCTTC; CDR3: CASSAGVVYNEQFF
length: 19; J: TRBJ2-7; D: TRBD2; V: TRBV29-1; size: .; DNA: TGCAGCGTTGAGCGGGCGGGAGGGCCGGGGCCCCAGGCCTTATACGAGCAGTACTTC; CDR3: CSVERAGGPGPQALYEQYF
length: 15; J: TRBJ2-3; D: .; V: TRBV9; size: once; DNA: TGTGCCAGCAGCCCCAGGACAGTCAGCACAGATACGCAGTATTTT; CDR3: CASSPRTVSTDTQYF
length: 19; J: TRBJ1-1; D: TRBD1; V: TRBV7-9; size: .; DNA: TGTGCCAGCAGCCCTCACCGCGGCAGGGGGCGCGTCCGGGACACTGAAGCTTTCTTT; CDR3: CASSPHRGRGRVRDTEAFF
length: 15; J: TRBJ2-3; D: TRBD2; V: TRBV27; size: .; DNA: TGTGCCAGCAGTTTCCTTACGGGGGGGACAGATACGCAGTATTTT; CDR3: CASSFLTGGTDTQYF
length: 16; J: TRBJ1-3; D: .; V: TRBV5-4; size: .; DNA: TGTGCCAGCAGCTCGAGCCCAGGGTTCTCTGGAAACACCATATATTTT; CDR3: CASSSSPGFSGNTIYF
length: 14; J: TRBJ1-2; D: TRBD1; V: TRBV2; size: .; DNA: TGTGCCAGCAGCGAGACAGGGTTCGGACCGGGCTACACCTTC; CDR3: CASSETGFGPGYTF
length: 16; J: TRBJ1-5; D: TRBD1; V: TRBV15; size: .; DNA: TGTGCCACCAGCAGGATTACAGGGGGTTCCAATCAGCCCCAGCATTTT; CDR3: CATSRITGGSNQPQHF
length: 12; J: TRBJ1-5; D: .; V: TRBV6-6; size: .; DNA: TGTGCCAGCAGCCGCCCAGATCAGCCCCAGCATTTT; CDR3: CASSRPDQPQHF
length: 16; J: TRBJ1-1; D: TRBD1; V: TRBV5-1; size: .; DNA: TGCGCCAGCAGCTTTTCTCCACAGGGGGCGCAAACTGAAGCTTTCTTT; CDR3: CASSFSPQGAQTEAFF
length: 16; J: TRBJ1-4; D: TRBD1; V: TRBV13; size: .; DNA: TGTGCCAGCAGCTCCAGGACAGGGCTGGTGGAGGAAAAACTGTTTTTT; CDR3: CASSSRTGLVEEKLFF
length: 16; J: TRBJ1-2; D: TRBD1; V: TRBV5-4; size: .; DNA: TGTGCCAGCAGCTCGCCCATGGACAGGGAAGGGTATAGCTACACCTTC; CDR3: CASSSPMDREGYSYTF
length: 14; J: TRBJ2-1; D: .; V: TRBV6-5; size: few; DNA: TGTGCCAGCAGTACTAGTGGGCCCGCCGATGAGCAGTTCTTC; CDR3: CASSTSGPADEQFF
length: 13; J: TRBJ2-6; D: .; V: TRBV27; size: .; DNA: TGTGCCAGCAGCCTAGCTCGGGCCAACGTCCTGACTTTC; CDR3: CASSLARANVLTF
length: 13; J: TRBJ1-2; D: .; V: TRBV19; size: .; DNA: TGTGCCAGTAGTAGCAGGGGTTTGGATGGCTACACCTTC; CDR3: CASSSRGLDGYTF
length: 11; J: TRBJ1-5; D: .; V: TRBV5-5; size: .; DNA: TGTGCCAGCACCAAAAAACAGCCCCAGCATTTT; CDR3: CASTKKQPQHF
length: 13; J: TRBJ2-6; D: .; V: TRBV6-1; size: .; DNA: TGTGCCAGCAGGGCTGGTGGGGCCAACGTCCTGACTTTC; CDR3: CASRAGGANVLTF
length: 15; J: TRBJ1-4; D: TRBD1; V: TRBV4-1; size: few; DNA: TGCGCCAGCAGCCCGGGACAGGGACTAAATGAAAAACTGTTTTTT; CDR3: CASSPGQGLNEKLFF
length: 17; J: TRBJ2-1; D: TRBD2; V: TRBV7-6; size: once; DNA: TGTGCCAGCAGCTTAGATGCAGCGGGGGGGGTATACAATGAGCAGTTCTTC; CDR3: CASSLDAAGGVYNEQFF
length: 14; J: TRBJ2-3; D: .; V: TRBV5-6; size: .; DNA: TGTGCCAGCAGCGTAACAGGGTTCACAGATACGCAGTATTTT; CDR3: CASSVTGFTDTQYF
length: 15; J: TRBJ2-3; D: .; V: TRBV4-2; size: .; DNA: TGTGCCAGCAGCCAAGAATGGCAGTTCGCAGATACGCAGTATTTT; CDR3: CASSQEWQFADTQYF
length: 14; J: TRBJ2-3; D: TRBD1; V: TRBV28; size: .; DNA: TGTGCCAGCAGTTTACAGGGGGTAGCAGATACGCAGTATTTT; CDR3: CASSLQGVADTQYF
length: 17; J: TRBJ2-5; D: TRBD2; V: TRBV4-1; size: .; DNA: TGCGCCAGCAGCCAAGAGGATAGCGGGGGGGCCCGGGAGACCCAGTACTTC; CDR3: CASSQEDSGGARETQYF
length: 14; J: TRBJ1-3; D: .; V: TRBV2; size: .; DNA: TGTGCCAGTTCCAGGGTTTATTCTGGAAACACCATATATTTT; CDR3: CASSRVYSGNTIYF
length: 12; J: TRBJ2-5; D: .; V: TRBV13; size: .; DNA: TGTGCCAGTAGTCTACGAGAAGAGACCCAGTACTTC; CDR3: CASSLREETQYF
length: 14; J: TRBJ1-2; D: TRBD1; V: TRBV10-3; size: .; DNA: TGTGCCATCAGTGAGGACAGGGCTTTCTATGGCTACACCTTC; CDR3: CAISEDRAFYGYTF
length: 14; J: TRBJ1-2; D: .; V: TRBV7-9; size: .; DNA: TGTGCCAGCAGCTCTCCCTTCGACACGTTTGGCTACACCTTC; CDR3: CASSSPFDTFGYTF
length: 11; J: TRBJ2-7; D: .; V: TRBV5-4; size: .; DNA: TGTGCCAGCAGCCCGGGGACACAGCAGTACTTC; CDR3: CASSPGTQQYF